What follows are 11 T cell receptor beta chains derived from one specimen sequenced in a study of cytomegalovirus exposure and HLA in healthy donors (dated by TCRdb to 2016 to 2017). Preparation of the library involved the immunoSEQ multiplex PCR assay. Sourced from immuneACCESS, this table was stored by TCRdb with only in-frame sequences that have V and J called. A share of the clones is absent; for the studies checked, an unresolved V gene accounts for under half, and the remainder has no known explanation. For this sample there are about 49,000 clones; around 91% appear just once. Of the sample, under 1.5% is held by the ten largest clones. The source material was PBMCs. These receptors were obtained from a man aged 18-30 years in good health and CMV-seronegative.

The J gene is TRBJ1-2, the V gene TRBV4-1; TRBD1 matches at 7 bases. Trimming cost V 0 bases and J 3 bases; bases outside gene matches: 4. The CDR3 sequence is 15 residues long. Germline values: CDR1 MGHRA, CDR2 YSYEKL. The CDR3 loop reads CASSQDSGQHYGYTF. In DNA, the CDR3 is TGCGCCAGCAGCCAAGATTCGGGACAGCACTATGGCTACACCTTC.

The J gene is TRBJ2-7, the V gene TRBV7-2; 12 bases map to TRBD2. V dropped 5 bases and J dropped 3; count of bases not matched to a gene: 8. This CDR3 is built from 16 residues. The germline CDR1 and CDR2 sequences are SGHTA and FQGNSA. The CDR3, as DNA: TGTGCCAGCAGCCCGAAACTAGCGGGAGGCTTCTACGAGCAGTACTTC. Residues: CASSPKLAGGFYEQYF.

This chain uses TRBV7-8 with TRBJ1-4, with D unclear. The V end was cut by 5 bases, the J end by 0 bases, with 13 bases between. The CDR3 has 16 residues. Germline CDR1 is SGHVS and CDR2 is FQNEAQ. CDR3 loop: CASSSYSLSTNEKLFF. CDR3 DNA: TGTGCCAGCAGCAGCTACTCTCTTTCAACTAATGAAAAACTGTTTTTT.

This clone was observed once. The CDR3 region has the DNA TGTGCCAGCTCACCCCGCGGACAAGAGACCCAGTACTTC. It codes for CASSPRGQETQYF. This chain links TRBV18 with TRBJ2-5; D not resolved. Germline V lookup: CDR1 KGHSH, CDR2 LQKENI. V gave up 3 bases and J gave up 2 bases, with 7 bases separating them. The CDR3 covers 13 residues.

V and J are TRBV29-1 and TRBJ1-2; 8 nucleotides agree with TRBD1. Germline assignment: CDR1 SQVTM and CDR2 ANQGSEA. This CDR3 comprises 12 residues. Losses at the gene ends were 4 bases for V and 6 bases for J; bases not matched to a gene: 4. CDR3 bases: TGCAGCGTTGTGACAGGGGTCGATGGCTACACCTTC. This translates into CSVVTGVDGYTF.

This clone turned up a few times. This chain links TRBV2 with TRBJ2-7, with D possibly matching TRBD1 (6 bases). V was clipped by 6 bases and J by 6 bases, with 18 bases between them. The CDR3 contains 14 residues. CDR1 and CDR2 from the germline V gene are SNHLY and FYNNEI. CDR3 in amino acids: CASRRLTGYGEQYF. CDR3 in DNA: TGTGCCAGCAGGCGCCTTACAGGGTATGGCGAGCAGTACTTC. Supplemented by reference TRBV2 and TRBJ2-7, the full variable domain reads EPEVTQTPSHQVTQMGQEVILRCVPISNHLYFYWYRQILGQKVEFLVSFYNNEISEKSEIFDDQFSVERPDGSNFTLKIRSTKLEDSAMYFCASRRLTGYGEQYFGPGTRLTVT.

V gene TRBV6-5 combines with J gene TRBJ2-7; TRBD1 aligns across 7 bases. This CDR3 is 13 amino acids long. V shed 6 bases, J shed 6 bases, and the junction held 8 bases outside the gene matches. CDR1 and CDR2 from the germline V gene are MNHEY and SVGAGI. This chain's CDR3 is CASSRRQGFEQYF. The CDR3 DNA sequence: TGTGCCAGCAGCCGGCGACAGGGTTTCGAGCAGTACTTC.

The CDR3 here is CASSSWASTGNTIYF. CDR3 DNA sequence: TGCGCCAGCAGCAGTTGGGCGAGTACTGGAAACACCATATATTTT. The genes are TRBV4-3 and TRBJ1-3; D uncertain. Germline CDR1 reads LGHNA; CDR2 reads YSLEER. The length of the CDR3 is 15 residues. With 5 bases removed from V and 2 bases from J, the gap between germline ends came to 13 bases.

The rearrangement joins TRBV2 to TRBJ2-2; the D is unclear. The CDR3 is 13 amino acids. The V gene lost 5 bases and the J gene lost 4 bases, with 8 bases spanning the gap. CDR1 and CDR2 (germline): SNHLY, FYNNEI. CDR3 amino acids: CASSYSLTGELFF. The CDR3 nucleotides are TGTGCCAGCAGTTACTCACTCACCGGGGAGCTGTTTTTT.

The chain is built from TRBV7-6 and TRBJ2-5; D gene ambiguous. V was trimmed by 1 base and J by 2 bases, leaving 8 bases between them. This CDR3 comprises 14 residues. Germline-derived CDR1 and CDR2 are SGHVS and FNYEAQ. CDR3 residues: CASSLVELQETQYF. CDR3 in DNA: TGTGCCAGCAGCTTAGTGGAGTTACAAGAGACCCAGTACTTC.

This CDR3 is CASSVWGEPTYEQYF. The CDR3 DNA reads TGTGCCAGCAGCGTATGGGGGGAGCCAACCTACGAGCAGTACTTC. The gene calls are TRBV9 and TRBJ2-7, with TRBD2 as a possible D gene (6 bases). This CDR3 contains 15 residues. Germline-derived CDR1 and CDR2 are SGDLS and YYNGEE. The V end was cut by 1 base, the J end by 2 bases, with 13 bases between.